Presented here are 15 T cell receptor beta chains from one specimen sequenced in a study of blood T cell repertoires in COVID-19. The table came from immunoSEQ multiplex PCR; TCRdb's copy has only in-frame clones and leaves some out. The sample carries roughly 300,000 clones, under 90% recorded once. The sample comprised peripheral blood. The receptors were gathered from a woman in her twenties or thirties with COVID-19, enrolled during active disease.

This sequence joins TRBV18 and TRBJ2-7; 9 nucleotides line up with TRBD1. CDR3 size: 12 residues. V lost 3 bases and J lost 7; bases outside the gene matches: 1. Germline CDR1 reads KGHSH; CDR2 reads LQKENI. The CDR3 sequence: CASSPDRGEQYV. The CDR3 DNA sequence: TGTGCCAGCTCACCCGACAGGGGGGAGCAGTACGTC.

V is TRBV9 and J is TRBJ2-1; a possible D gene is TRBD2 (6 bases). CDR3 size: 17 residues. V was shortened by 3 bases and J by 0 bases, with 16 bases between the two germline ends. CDR1 and CDR2 (germline): SGDLS, YYNGEE. CDR3 loop: CASSGWGVGGSYNEQFF. The CDR3 coding sequence is TGTGCCAGCAGCGGTTGGGGGGTTGGAGGCTCCTACAATGAGCAGTTCTTC.

The V and J genes are TRBV19 and TRBJ2-2; D might be TRBD1 (6 bases). Trimming removed 6 bases from V and 0 bases from J, with 14 bases in between. The CDR3 contains 16 residues. Germline V gene data show CDR1 as LNHDA and CDR2 as SQIVND (reference sequence). The CDR3 sequence: CASSLGGRSNTGELFF. The CDR3 coding sequence is TGTGCCAGTAGCCTTGGGGGCAGATCGAACACCGGGGAGCTGTTTTTT.

The genes are TRBV19 and TRBJ1-5; unclear D gene. The CDR3 contains 13 residues. V lost 8 bases, J lost 3 bases, and 11 bases lay in between. Germline V lookup: CDR1 LNHDA, CDR2 SQIVND (reference sequence). The CDR3 is CASDHRDNQPQHF. Written as DNA, the CDR3 is TGTGCCAGTGATCACCGGGACAATCAGCCCCAGCATTTT.

This sequence joins TRBV30 and TRBJ1-1; 11 nucleotides align to TRBD1. The germline gives CDR1 GTSNPN, CDR2 SVGIG (reference sequence). The CDR3 consists of 15 residues. V shed 4 bases, J shed 4 bases, and the junction held 8 bases outside the gene matches. DNA for the CDR3: TGTGCCTGGAAATTGGGGACAGGGGGGGGCACTGAAGCTTTCTTT. Protein sequence: CAWKLGTGGGTEAFF.

This chain joins TRBV3-1 (or the pseudogene TRBV3-2) and TRBJ1-2; D remains ambiguous. V lost 2 bases to trimming and J lost 4 bases, with 14 bases between them. The CDR3 sequence is 15 residues long. Germline V CDR1 and CDR2: LGHDT, YNNKEL (reference sequence). Here the CDR3 DNA reads TGTGCCAGCAGCCAAAGGTTCAGGTCCAGCTATGGCTACACCTTC. Its translation: CASSQRFRSSYGYTF.

This clone was seen once. The CDR3 loop reads CASSPSRTMNTEAFF. The CDR3 DNA is TGCGCCAGCAGCCCAAGTAGAACGATGAACACTGAAGCTTTCTTT. The V and J genes are TRBV5-1 and TRBJ1-1; D is unresolved. Germline-derived CDR1 and CDR2 are SGHRS and YFSETQ. The CDR3 is 15 amino acids. V was trimmed by 4 bases and J by 0 bases, leaving 13 bases between them.

V is TRBV10-1 and J is TRBJ2-2; D is possibly TRBD2 (6 bases). V was clipped by 2 bases and J by 4 bases, with 14 bases between them. The CDR3 loop spans 16 amino acids. CDR1 is WNHNN and CDR2 is SYGVQD in the germline V gene (reference sequence). The CDR3 is CASSEIRTTFTGELFF. The CDR3, as DNA: TGCGCCAGCAGTGAGATTCGGACTACCTTCACCGGGGAGCTGTTTTTT.

The V gene is TRBV7-3, the J gene TRBJ1-2, with 9 bases that match TRBD1. This CDR3 has 15 residues. V shed 5 bases, J shed 3 bases, and the junction held 7 bases outside the gene matches. From germline, CDR1 is SGHTA and CDR2 FQGTGA. The CDR3 DNA sequence: TGTGCCAGCAGCCCGGACAGGGGCTCCTACTATGGCTACACCTTC. Residues: CASSPDRGSYYGYTF.

J is TRBJ1-1 and V is TRBV4-1; D is possibly TRBD1 (5 bases). CDR3 length equals 15 residues. Trimming took off 4 bases at V and 5 bases at J, with 17 bases between the two ends. Per the germline V gene, CDR1 is MGHRA and CDR2 is YSYEKL. CDR3 amino acids: CASSPGGGRRTEAFF. DNA of the CDR3: TGCGCCAGCAGCCCCGGCGGGGGACGTAGGACTGAAGCTTTCTTT.

The rearrangement joins TRBV5-1 to TRBJ1-6, with TRBD1 as a possible D gene (6 bases). Germline V gene lookup returns CDR1 SGHRS and CDR2 YFSETQ. Trimming removed 6 bases at V and 7 bases at J, with 17 bases between. This CDR3 is 15 amino acids long. CDR3 coding DNA: TGCGCCAGCACCTTAAGACAGGTTGGAAATTCACCCCTCCACTTT. It is translated as CASTLRQVGNSPLHF.

As regards this clone: The sample contains more than one DNA sequence encoding this CDR3. The gene calls are TRBV28 and TRBJ1-5; D gene unclear. With 6 bases removed from V and 2 bases from J, the gap between germline ends came to 2 bases. CDR3 length equals 11 residues. Germline CDR1 reads MDHEN; CDR2 reads SYDVKM. For the CDR3, the DNA is TGTGCCAGCAGCGGCAATCAGCCCCAGCATTTT. Its protein product is CASSGNQPQHF.

V usage is TRBV4-1 and J usage is TRBJ1-5; 7 bases line up with TRBD1. CDR1 is MGHRA, CDR2 YSYEKL, per germline. Trimming at V came to 4 bases and at J to 2 bases, leaving 2 bases not matched to a gene. This CDR3 spans 14 amino acids. The CDR3 protein is CASSPGTGNQPQHF. The CDR3 nucleotides read TGCGCCAGCAGCCCCGGGACAGGCAATCAGCCCCAGCATTTT.

J is TRBJ1-5 and V is TRBV28; 7 nucleotides align to TRBD1. Germline CDR1 and CDR2: MDHEN and SYDVKM. CDR3 length equals 14 residues. The V gene end was trimmed by 4 bases and the J gene end by 6 bases; junction bases not matched to a gene: 6. CDR3 region: CASSSRTGAQPQHF. CDR3 nucleotides: TGTGCCAGCAGTTCAAGAACAGGGGCTCAGCCCCAGCATTTT.

This clone was observed a single time. The chain is built from TRBV7-2 and TRBJ1-1; tentative D call: TRBD1 (5 bases). This CDR3 comprises 14 residues. CDR1 is SGHTA, CDR2 FQGNSA, per germline. The V end lost 5 bases, the J end lost 4 bases, and 14 bases lay between the germline ends. In DNA, the CDR3 is TGTGCCAGCAGCCCTGGGGCCAGGGCCACTGAAGCTTTCTTT. This translates into CASSPGARATEAFF.